This T cell receptor (beta chain) was found in a study of tumor-infiltrating lymphocytes in localized non-small cell lung cancer. Points from the study as a whole: Tumor T-cell fraction was not associated with recurrence-free survival.

A note on this clone: As yet, its antigen is unknown.

Method: immunoSEQ multiplex PCR; TCRdb's copy keeps in-frame clones and lacks some. The table lists under 25,000 clones, under 75% of them singletons, with more than 5% in the top ten. Trimming removed 2 bases at V and 5 bases at J, with 11 bases between. CDR1 and CDR2 (germline): SGHNT, YYREEE (reference sequence). CDR3 length: 14 amino acids. The chain links TRBV5-4 to TRBJ2-4; TRBD1 might be the D (6 bases). Sequencing was carried out using lung tumor tissue. The TCR originated in a human donor with non-small cell lung cancer. This chain's CDR3 is CASSLQGIENIQYF. The CDR3, as DNA: TGTGCCAGCAGCTTACAGGGAATCGAAAACATTCAGTACTTC.